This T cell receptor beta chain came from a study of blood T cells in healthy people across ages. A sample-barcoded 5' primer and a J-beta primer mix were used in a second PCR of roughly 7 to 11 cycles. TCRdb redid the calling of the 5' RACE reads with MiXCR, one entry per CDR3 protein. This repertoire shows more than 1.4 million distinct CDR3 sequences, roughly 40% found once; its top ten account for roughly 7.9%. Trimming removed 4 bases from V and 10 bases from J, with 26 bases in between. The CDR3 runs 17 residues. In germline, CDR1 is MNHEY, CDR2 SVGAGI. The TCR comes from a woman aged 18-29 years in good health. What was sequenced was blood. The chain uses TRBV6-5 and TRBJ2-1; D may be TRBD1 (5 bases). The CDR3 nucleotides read TGTGCCAGCAGTTCGTCAAATTACAGGATAGATTCCTACGAGCAGTTCTTC. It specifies CASSSSNYRIDSYEQFF.